The present T cell receptor (beta chain) was sequenced within a study of T cell repertoires in cytomegalovirus infection. TCRdb analysed the reads with MiXCR anew, one entry per CDR3 protein. The sample carries a few hundred thousand distinct CDR3 sequences, 40% recorded once. The CDR3 consists of 16 residues. Germline CDR1 MGHRA, CDR2 YSYEKL. V shed 0 bases and J shed 6 bases, with 15 bases lying between them. A note on this clonotype: Its specificity is not known.

The sequencing used cultured PBMCs, collected from culture after CMV antigen stimulation. The chain employs TRBV4-1 and TRBJ1-5; D gene ambiguous. The TCR sequence derives from a human donor in good health (CMV status not recorded). Some clones in this sample may be carry-over from other donors' samples. The CDR3 DNA follows: TGCGCCAGCAGCCAAGATGCCGACACAGTGGGTCAGCCCCAGCATTTT. It specifies CASSQDADTVGQPQHF.